Listed below are T cell receptor beta chains from one sample, sequenced in a study of CD8 T cells in ankylosing spondylitis. From the 5' RACE reads, TCRdb called clonotypes with MiXCR, one entry per CDR3 protein. Among nearly 25,000 distinct CDR3 sequences, roughly 17% were seen once, and the ten largest hold 25% to 30%. Sequencing input: blood. The receptors derive from a male donor with ankylosing spondylitis or in good health (not recorded which). CDR3s include the opening cysteine and the closing phenylalanine or tryptophan. A D gene is named only where the DNA matches it firmly. Size is omitted from some rows. Given values are once, few, many or a class for expanded clones.

size,J,D,V,CDR3,DNA
few,TRBJ2-7,.,TRBV6-2/TRBV6-3,CASTGGFYEQYF,TGTGCCAGCACAGGAGGGTTCTACGAGCAGTACTTC
few,TRBJ2-2,.,TRBV20-1,CSARDSRTNTGELFF,TGCAGTGCTAGAGACTCCCGAACGAACACCGGGGAGCTGTTTTTT
many,TRBJ2-2,.,TRBV29-1,CSASAGLNTGELFF,TGCAGCGCCTCAGCAGGTCTAAACACCGGGGAGCTGTTTTTT
many,TRBJ1-5,.,TRBV28,CASRPGGREPQHF,TGTGCCAGCAGGCCGGGAGGCAGGGAGCCCCAGCATTTT
few,TRBJ2-2,.,TRBV29-1,CSVRGTNTGELFF,TGCAGCGTTCGGGGAACGAACACCGGGGAGCTGTTTTTT
.,TRBJ2-1,TRBD1,TRBV5-6,CASSMGTGTYNEQFF,TGTGCCAGCAGCATGGGGACAGGGACCTACAATGAGCAGTTCTTC
many,TRBJ2-5,.,TRBV28,CASSLVGAGQETQYF,TGTGCCAGCAGCTTGGTGGGGGCCGGCCAAGAGACCCAGTACTTC
.,TRBJ2-3,.,TRBV20-1,CSAMGASTDTQYF,TGCAGTGCTATGGGGGCTAGCACAGATACGCAGTATTTT
few,TRBJ2-1,.,TRBV20-1,CSARWLINEQFF,TGCAGTGCTAGGTGGCTTATCAATGAGCAGTTCTTC
few,TRBJ2-5,TRBD1,TRBV7-2,CASSLDDRVETQYF,TGTGCCAGCAGCTTAGATGACAGGGTTGAGACCCAGTACTTC
.,TRBJ1-3,.,TRBV20-1,CSASWTVDNTIYF,TGCAGTGCTAGTTGGACGGTGGACAACACCATATATTTT
.,TRBJ2-7,.,TRBV12-3/TRBV12-4,CASSYYTAGEQYF,TGTGCCAGCAGTTATTACACTGCGGGAGAGCAGTACTTC
few,TRBJ1-5,.,TRBV28,CASFPPTGGPSNQPQHF,TGTGCCAGCTTCCCCCCGACAGGAGGGCCTAGCAATCAGCCCCAGCATTTT
many,TRBJ2-1,TRBD2,TRBV29-1,CSVGRTSVLNNEQFF,TGCAGCGTCGGAAGGACTAGCGTGTTAAACAATGAGCAGTTCTTC
many,TRBJ2-5,.,TRBV7-3,CASSLSNSQETQYF,TGTGCCAGCAGCTTATCAAACAGCCAAGAGACCCAGTACTTC
few,TRBJ2-1,TRBD2,TRBV20-1,CSATPGLARNEQFF,TGCAGTGCAACACCGGGACTAGCTCGGAATGAGCAGTTCTTC
many,TRBJ2-3,.,TRBV7-2,CASSLVSADTQYF,TGTGCCAGCAGCTTAGTTAGCGCAGATACGCAGTATTTT
many,TRBJ1-1,.,TRBV29-1,CSVRNFGTEAFF,TGCAGCGTTAGGAATTTTGGTACTGAAGCTTTCTTT
.,TRBJ2-5,.,TRBV11-2,CASSSTRGGTQYF,TGTGCCAGCAGCTCAACCAGGGGAGGGACCCAGTACTTC
many,TRBJ2-7,.,TRBV20-1,CSARGLHGYEQYF,TGCAGTGCTAGAGGGCTCCACGGCTACGAGCAGTACTTC
.,TRBJ2-1,TRBD2,TRBV6-2/TRBV6-3,CASNTALTSGELNEQFF,TGTGCCAGCAACACCGCCCTGACTAGCGGGGAACTCAATGAGCAGTTCTTC
few,TRBJ2-3,.,TRBV7-2,CASSSYTDTQYF,TGTGCCAGCAGCTCCTACACAGATACGCAGTATTTT
many,TRBJ2-3,.,TRBV7-2,CASNNGGALRDTQYF,TGTGCCAGCAATAACGGGGGTGCCCTTAGAGATACGCAGTATTTT
medium-sized,TRBJ1-2,.,TRBV12-3/TRBV12-4,CASSPGWEGYTF,TGTGCCAGCAGCCCTGGGTGGGAGGGCTACACCTTC
many,TRBJ1-4,.,TRBV7-2,CASSPMGGPTNEKLFF,TGTGCCAGCAGCCCAATGGGGGGACCAACTAATGAAAAACTGTTTTTT
medium-sized,TRBJ2-5,.,TRBV12-3/TRBV12-4,CASSHAISKETQYF,TGTGCCAGCAGTCACGCTATCTCGAAAGAGACCCAGTACTTC
few,TRBJ2-5,TRBD2,TRBV29-1,CSVEAASGKSGETQYF,TGCAGCGTTGAAGCCGCTAGCGGGAAATCGGGGGAGACCCAGTACTTC
few,TRBJ1-1,.,TRBV28,CASSPPDTEAFF,TGTGCCAGCAGTCCCCCAGACACTGAAGCTTTCTTT
few,TRBJ2-1,.,TRBV20-1,CSARSPALRDEQFF,TGCAGTGCTAGATCTCCCGCTTTGCGGGATGAGCAGTTCTTC
many,TRBJ1-3,TRBD1,TRBV6-6,CASSDGQGTGNTIYF,TGTGCCAGCAGTGACGGACAGGGTACTGGAAACACCATATATTTT
.,TRBJ2-1,.,TRBV24-1,CATSDSYNNEQFF,TGTGCCACCAGTGATTCGTACAACAATGAGCAGTTCTTC
many,TRBJ2-2,.,TRBV11-2,CASSPGQNTGELFF,TGTGCCAGCAGCCCGGGGCAGAACACCGGGGAGCTGTTTTTT
.,TRBJ2-2,.,TRBV30,CASDGRLNTGELFF,TGTGCCTCCGACGGACGCTTAAACACCGGGGAGCTGTTTTTT